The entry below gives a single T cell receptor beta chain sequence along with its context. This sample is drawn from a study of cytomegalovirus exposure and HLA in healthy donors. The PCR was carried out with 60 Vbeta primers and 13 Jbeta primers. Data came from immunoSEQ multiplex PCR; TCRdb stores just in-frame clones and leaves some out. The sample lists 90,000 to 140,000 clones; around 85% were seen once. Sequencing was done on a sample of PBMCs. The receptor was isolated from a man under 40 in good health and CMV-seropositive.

The CDR3 region has the DNA TGTGCCAGCGCCGGAGTTGGGTCGAACACTGAAGCTTTCTTT. Encoded protein: CASAGVGSNTEAFF. The genes are TRBV7-9 and TRBJ1-1; D is unclear. CDR1 is SEHNR and CDR2 is FQNEAQ in the germline V gene (reference sequence). Trimming left V 8 bases short and J 1 base short, with 14 bases between. The CDR3 sequence is 14 residues long.